This T cell receptor (beta chain) comes out of a study of molecular identifiers for immune sequencing clone quantification. Making the bulk TCR libraries relied on previously described methods and listed TCR primers. TCRdb re-called the PCR reads with MiXCR, one entry per CDR3 protein. This table has some 650,000 distinct CDR3 sequences, 15% to 20% appearing once. This clonotype has at least ten counts. Germline CDR1 reads MNHEY; CDR2 reads SVGAGI. This CDR3 has 13 amino acids. Trimming shortened V by 2 bases and J by 5 bases, and 7 bases separated the two germline ends. V gene TRBV6-5 combines with J gene TRBJ1-5; D unresolved. The receptor was isolated from a human donor in good health. Some libraries in this study had Jurkat cell RNA spiked in. Material: naive CD8+ T cells from blood, with Jurkat cell RNA spiked in. As for subset: FACS-sorted CD8+CD4-CCR7+CD45RA+ naive T cells. In DNA, the CDR3 is TGTGCCAGCAGTTACGAGAGAGATCAGCCCCAGCATTTT. The encoded protein is CASSYERDQPQHF.